This T cell receptor (beta chain) was profiled in a study of T-cell reconstitution after alpha-beta-depleted transplantation in children (dated by TCRdb to the mid-2010s). Notes on the research overall: Using TCR repertoire profiling, the study followed T-cell immune reconstitution in a quantitative way in children after TCRalphabeta/CD19-depleted allogeneic hematopoietic cell transplantation. Here is what the overall study found, with its caveats: The high TCRbeta diversity at day 60 in some patients was ascribed to recipient T cells and intrathymic progenitors that had survived conditioning. The apparently early alphabetaT-cell count recovery about two months after transplant was reportedly dependent on only several hundred rapidly expanded clones derived from non-depleted graft cells. Hyperexpanded clone frequencies declined over subsequent months; after one year, T-cell counts and TCRbeta diversity were mostly attributed to newly produced T cells.

The protocol used for the library was PCR. Sequencing relied on an Illumina HiSeq 2500. TCR library preparation used molecular barcoding, with unique molecular identifiers applied to normalize quantification of the TCRbeta repertoire. TCRdb reprocessing: public reads trimmed at Q25 with fastp, clones called with MiXCR, in-frame beta chains kept. Rows with one shared CDR3 protein collapse into an entry with the most common genes and DNA. Across this sample there are hundreds of thousands of distinct CDR3 sequences, with under 15% seen only once. The top ten clones comprise roughly 0.84% of the sample. Per the publication, the treatment or condition label means: allogeneic hematopoietic cell transplantation with graft depleted of TCRalphabeta T cells and CD19 B cells. Transplant recipients were children who received TCRalphabeta/CD19-depleted allogeneic hematopoietic cell grafts. The CDR3, cysteine through phenylalanine, is 14 amino acids long. Left in the record is the CDR3 DNA by itself, 42 bases read in frame from the first base. A distance of 12 bases separates the germline ends of V and J, which lose 3 bases and 6 bases respectively. As encoded in the germline V gene, CDR1 is MDHEN while CDR2 is SYDVKM.

This clonotype was observed many times. It has no known antigen specificity. No much larger clonotype is one base removed from it; base qualities were not supplied. This receptor was obtained from a girl aged 2 to 9 with congenital amegakaryocytic thrombocytopenia, due to receive a stem cell transplant. Specimen: PBMCs, collected before TCRalphabeta/CD19-depleted stem cell transplant. The V and J genes are TRBV28 and TRBJ1-5; the D gene lacks a confident call. The DNA sequence is TGTGCCAGCAGTTTTTCCTCGACTGGTCAGCCCCAGCATTTT. It encodes CASSFSSTGQPQHF.